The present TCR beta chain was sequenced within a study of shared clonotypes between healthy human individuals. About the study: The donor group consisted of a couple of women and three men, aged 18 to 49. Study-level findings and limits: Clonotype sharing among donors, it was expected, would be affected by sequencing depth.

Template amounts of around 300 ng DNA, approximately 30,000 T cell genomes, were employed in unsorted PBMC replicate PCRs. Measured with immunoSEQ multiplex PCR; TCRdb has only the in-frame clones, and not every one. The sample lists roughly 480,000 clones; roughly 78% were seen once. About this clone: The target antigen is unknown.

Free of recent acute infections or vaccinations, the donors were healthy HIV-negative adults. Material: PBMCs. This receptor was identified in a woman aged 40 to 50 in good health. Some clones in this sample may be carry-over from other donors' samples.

The chain's CDR3 is CASSLELAGGPYNEQFF. The CDR3 nucleotides read TGCGCCAGCAGCTTAGAACTAGCGGGAGGGCCGTACAATGAGCAGTTCTTC. The chain joins TRBV5-1 to TRBJ2-1; 13 bases align to TRBD2. The CDR3 is made up of 17 amino acids. CDR1 and CDR2 (germline): SGHRS, YFSETQ. V dropped 2 bases and J dropped 4; count of bases not matched to a gene: 6. The full variable domain, rest sourced from reference TRBV5-1 and TRBJ2-1, is KAGVTQTPRYLIKTRGQQVTLSCSPISGHRSVSWYQQTPGQGLQFLFEYFSETQRNKGNFPGRFSGRQFSNSRSEMNVSTLELGDSALYLCASSLELAGGPYNEQFFGPGTRLTVL.